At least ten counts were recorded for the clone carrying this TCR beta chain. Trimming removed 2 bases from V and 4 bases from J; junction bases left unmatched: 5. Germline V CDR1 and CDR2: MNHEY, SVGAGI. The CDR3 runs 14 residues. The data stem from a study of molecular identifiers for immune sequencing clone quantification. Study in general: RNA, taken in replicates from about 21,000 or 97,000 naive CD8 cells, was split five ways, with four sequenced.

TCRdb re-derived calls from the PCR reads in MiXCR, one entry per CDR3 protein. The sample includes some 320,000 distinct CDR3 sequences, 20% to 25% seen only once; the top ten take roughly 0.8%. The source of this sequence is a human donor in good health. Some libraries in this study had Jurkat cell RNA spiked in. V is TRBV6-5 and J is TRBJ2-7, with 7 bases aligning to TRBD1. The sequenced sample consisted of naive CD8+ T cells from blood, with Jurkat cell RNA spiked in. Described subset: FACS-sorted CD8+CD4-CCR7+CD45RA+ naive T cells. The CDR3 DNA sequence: TGTGCCAGCAGTTACGGGACAGTTGGATACGAGCAGTACTTC. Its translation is CASSYGTVGYEQYF.